This TCR beta chain was sequenced for a study of T cells in Graves' hyperthyroidism and ophthalmopathy. The investigators amplified TCR beta CDR3 regions from RNA transcripts. During a first-round RT-PCR of the TCR CDR3, the HTBI primer set was used. TCRdb re-called the multiplex PCR reads with MiXCR, one entry per CDR3 protein. The profile shows about 600,000 distinct CDR3 sequences, 12% to 15% of them singletons. The CDR3 is 16 amino acids. Per the germline V gene, CDR1 is LNHNV and CDR2 is YYDKDF (reference sequence). Trimming removed 0 bases from V and 0 bases from J, with 11 bases in between. This clonotype came up many times. No antigen is known for it. Cells are PBMCs isolated from around 9.4 ml of fresh blood. Findings and limits, study-wide: Researchers found most expanded thyroid clonotypes above 0.001 in blood as well.

This chain links TRBV15 with TRBJ1-1; no definite D call. The specimen was blood. The TCR comes from a woman aged 18 to 35 with Graves' ophthalmopathy. The CDR3 protein is CATSRETAELNTEAFF. CDR3 DNA sequence: TGTGCCACCAGCAGAGAGACGGCAGAACTGAACACTGAAGCTTTCTTT.